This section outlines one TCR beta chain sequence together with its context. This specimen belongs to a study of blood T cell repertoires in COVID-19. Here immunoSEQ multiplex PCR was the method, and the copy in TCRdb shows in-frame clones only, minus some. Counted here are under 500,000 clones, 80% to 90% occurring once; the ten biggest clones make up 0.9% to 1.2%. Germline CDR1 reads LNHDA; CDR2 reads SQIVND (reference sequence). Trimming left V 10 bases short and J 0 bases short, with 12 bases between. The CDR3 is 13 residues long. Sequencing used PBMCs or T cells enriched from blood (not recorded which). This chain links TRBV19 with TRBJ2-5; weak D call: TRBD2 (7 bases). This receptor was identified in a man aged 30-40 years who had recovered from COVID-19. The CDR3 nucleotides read TGTGCCACCCAAGGGGGGGACCAAGAGACCCAGTACTTC. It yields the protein CATQGGDQETQYF.